This T cell receptor beta chain comes out of a study of blood T cell repertoires in COVID-19. Turning to the study itself: The study drew acute and convalescent COVID-19 samples from the United States, Italy and Spain. Nucleic acid was either cDNA or gDNA, and it came from T cells, B-cell-depleted T cells, or PBMCs.

This CDR3 spans 14 amino acids. Germline V gives CDR1 MGHDK, CDR2 SYGVNS. Between the trimmed V and J ends, which lost 2 bases and 7 bases, there was a span of 11 bases. Recruited during active infection, patients (from Seattle) were subsequently followed longitudinally. The authors' processing: Amplification of reference gene primers was used by the study to estimate nucleated cell counts. Profiling relied on immunoSEQ multiplex PCR, and the TCRdb table lists in-frame clones only, not all of them. For V, J and clone size, that table is used; D and trimming come from the DNA. The repertoire holds a few hundred thousand clones, with 88% as singletons.

This chain links TRBV25-1 with TRBJ1-4, with a possible D match to TRBD1 (5 bases). Sequenced: peripheral blood. This TCR derives from a woman between 25 and 40 years old with COVID-19, enrolled during active disease. CDR3 in DNA: TGTGCCAGCAGTGAACCCAGGGCAGGTGAAAAACTGTTTTTT. It translates to CASSEPRAGEKLFF.